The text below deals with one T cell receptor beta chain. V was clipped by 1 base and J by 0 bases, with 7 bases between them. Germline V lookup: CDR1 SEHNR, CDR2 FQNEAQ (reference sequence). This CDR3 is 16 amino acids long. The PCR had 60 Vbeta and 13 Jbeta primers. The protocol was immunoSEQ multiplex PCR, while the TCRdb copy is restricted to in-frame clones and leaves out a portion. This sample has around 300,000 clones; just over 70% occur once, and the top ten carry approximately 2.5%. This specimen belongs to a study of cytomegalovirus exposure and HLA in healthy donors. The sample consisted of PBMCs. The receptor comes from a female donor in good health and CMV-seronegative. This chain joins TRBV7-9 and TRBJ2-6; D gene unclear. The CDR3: CASSLGTVSGANVLTF. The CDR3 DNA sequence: TGTGCCAGCAGCTTAGGTACAGTCTCTGGGGCCAACGTCCTGACTTTC.